A single sample gave rise to the 14 T cell receptor beta chains below, sequenced in a study of cytomegalovirus exposure and HLA in healthy donors. The study ran its PCR with 60 Vbeta and 13 Jbeta primers. Generated by immunoSEQ multiplex PCR, the TCRdb table keeps only in-frame clones and is missing some. Here the sample spans fewer than 200,000 clones, 70% to 90% being singletons. Sequencing was done on a sample of PBMCs. These receptors came from a young woman in good health and CMV-seronegative.

The chain is built from TRBV6-1 and TRBJ1-3, with 8 positions matching TRBD1. This CDR3 is built from 15 residues. Losses at the gene ends were 1 base for V and 3 bases for J; bases not matched to a gene: 2. Per the germline V gene, CDR1 is MNHNS and CDR2 is SASEGT. The CDR3 sequence is CASSEGTGGGNTIYF. The CDR3 coding sequence is TGTGCCAGCAGTGAAGGAACAGGGGGTGGAAACACCATATATTTT.

A single count supports this clone. Other DNA sequences in the same sample also yield this CDR3. The CDR3 here is CASSLATGGNEQFF. The CDR3 coding sequence is TGTGCCAGCAGTTTAGCAACAGGGGGAAATGAGCAGTTCTTC. The chain carries TRBV27 and TRBJ2-1, with 8 positions matching TRBD1. Germline V CDR1 and CDR2: MNHEY, SMNVEV (reference sequence). V trimming: 2 bases; J trimming: 7 bases; junction bases outside the gene matches: 4. There are 14 residues in the CDR3.

Of note for this clone: Sequence at one end of the junction differs from germline and may be a read error. The genes are TRBV7-9 and TRBJ2-7, with a possible D match to TRBD1 (6 bases). Germline assignment: CDR1 SEHNR and CDR2 FQNEAQ (reference sequence). This CDR3 has 19 residues. This chain's CDR3 is CSSSLIEWQGKVLSHEQYF. The CDR3 nucleotides are TGTTCCAGCAGCTTAATTGAATGGCAGGGGAAAGTTCTCTCTCACGAGCAGTACTTC.

The chain combines TRBV19 with TRBJ2-5; 9 bases match TRBD1. The CDR3 contains 16 residues. The junction had 7 bases not matched to a gene; V was cut back by 3 bases and J by 2 bases. Germline V gene data show CDR1 as LNHDA and CDR2 as SQIVND (reference sequence). The CDR3 reads CASSIGTGSNQETQYF. As DNA, the CDR3 is TGTGCCAGTAGTATTGGGACAGGGAGTAATCAAGAGACCCAGTACTTC.

Worth noting for this clone: Other DNA sequences within the sample encode an identical CDR3. CDR3 sequence (DNA): TGTGCCAGCAGTCCAGGACTAGCGGGCAGCACAGATACGCAGTATTTT. Translation: CASSPGLAGSTDTQYF. V and J are TRBV28 and TRBJ2-3; 11 bases map to TRBD2. Germline lookup yields CDR1 MDHEN and CDR2 SYDVKM. With V trimmed by 5 bases and J by 0 bases, 4 bases remained unmatched. CDR3 length: 16 residues.

The genes are TRBV5-1 and TRBJ2-3; TRBD2 might be the D (5 bases). The CDR3 runs to 16 residues. Trimming removed 4 bases at V and 2 bases at J, with 17 bases between. Germline V gives CDR1 SGHRS, CDR2 YFSETQ. In DNA form, the CDR3 reads TGCGCCAGCAGCCGAGCGGTATTCTTATACACAGATACGCAGTATTTT. This gives the protein CASSRAVFLYTDTQYF.

This clone has a handful of counts. The chain couples TRBV10-3 to TRBJ1-4; no clear D gene. The germline gives CDR1 ENHRY, CDR2 SYGVKD. CDR3 size: 13 residues. Trimming pared 8 bases from V and 5 bases from J, leaving 12 bases between. This CDR3 is CAISGGGNEKLFF. The CDR3 DNA follows: TGTGCCATCTCGGGAGGAGGGAATGAAAAACTGTTTTTT.

This clone has only one observation. CDR3 nucleotide sequence: TGTGCCAGCAGCTTGGCTCGGGTTAGGGGTAATGAGCAGTTCTTC. Translating gives CASSLARVRGNEQFF. This rearrangement joins TRBV5-6 to TRBJ2-1; tentatively, D is TRBD1 (5 bases). Germline CDR1 is SGHDT and CDR2 is YYEEEE. Trimming took off 0 bases at V and 7 bases at J, with 14 bases between the two ends. The CDR3 runs to 15 residues.

The chain recombines TRBV7-9 with TRBJ2-2, with D unclear. This CDR3 has 14 amino acids. Trimming took off 2 bases at V and 1 base at J, with 5 bases between the two ends. Germline-derived CDR1 and CDR2 are SEHNR and FQNEAQ (reference sequence). CDR3 sequence: CASSLSGNTGELFF. In DNA, the CDR3 is TGTGCCAGCAGCTTATCAGGGAACACCGGGGAGCTGTTTTTT.

This rearrangement joins TRBV30 to TRBJ1-1; 8 bases are a match to TRBD1. This CDR3 contains 16 residues. V was clipped by 5 bases and J by 4 bases; unmatched bases: 15. Per germline, CDR1 GTSNPN and CDR2 SVGIG (reference sequence). In DNA, the CDR3 is TGTGCCTGGGGTAGAAGGACAGGGAGCGTAAGCACTGAAGCTTTCTTT. The encoded protein is CAWGRRTGSVSTEAFF.

The chain combines TRBV5-5 with TRBJ2-7; TRBD1 is a possible D gene (6 bases). CDR1 and CDR2 (germline): SGHKS, YYEKEE (reference sequence). The ends were cut back, 0 bases at V and 9 bases at J, with 13 bases in the middle. The CDR3 is 13 amino acids. CDR3 loop: CASSLGDTLRQYF. The CDR3 DNA is TGTGCCAGCAGCTTGGGGGACACACTTCGGCAGTACTTC.

As for this clone: Other DNA sequences in the sample encode the same CDR3. The V and J genes are TRBV7-2 and TRBJ2-7; 11 bases fit TRBD1. The length of the CDR3 is 15 residues. CDR1 and CDR2 from the germline V gene are SGHTA and FQGNSA. V lost 0 bases, J lost 3 bases, and 1 base stayed unmatched. DNA of the CDR3: TGTGCCAGCAGCTTAGCGGGGACAGGGGGCTACGAGCAGTACTTC. It codes for CASSLAGTGGYEQYF.

This chain connects TRBV11-3 to TRBJ1-6; 10 bases align to TRBD1. V gave up 4 bases and J gave up 9 bases; unmatched junction bases: 9. This CDR3 contains 16 residues. Germline V CDR1 and CDR2: SGHNT, YENEEA. CDR3 coding DNA: TGTGCCAGCAGCTCCCCCAGGGACAGGGGTTTTTCACCCCTCCACTTT. Encoded protein: CASSSPRDRGFSPLHF.

The sample holds one count of this clone. The V call is TRBV29-1, the J call TRBJ2-3; possibly TRBD1 for D (6 bases). The CDR3 extends over 14 amino acids. The ends were cut back, 4 bases at V and 0 bases at J, with 11 bases in the middle. Germline-derived CDR1 and CDR2 are SQVTM and ANQGSEA. The CDR3 protein is CSVGNRDSTDTQYF. The CDR3 region has the DNA TGCAGCGTTGGCAACAGGGATAGCACAGATACGCAGTATTTT.